A single sample is the source of the 17 T cell receptor beta chains below, sequenced in a study of shared clonotypes between healthy human individuals (TCRdb year 2020). Libraries were made using the immunoSEQ multiplex PCR assay. Held by TCRdb, this immuneACCESS table contains in-frame sequences only and omits some clones. Under half of the omission traces to an unresolved V gene where checked; the cause of the rest is unknown. The sample yields 2,500,000 or so clones; approximately 92% were counted once. The ten largest clones take up roughly 0.14% of the sample. Input material: naive CD4+ T cells sorted from blood. Reading the label with the study, this specimen's cell subset or site is: CD45RA+ positively selected. These receptors were taken from a man aged 18 to 30 in good health.

The chain links TRBV18 to TRBJ2-1, with 8 bases lining up with TRBD2. Germline V gene lookup returns CDR1 KGHSH and CDR2 LQKENI. This CDR3 region has 15 residues. V was clipped by 3 bases and J by 5 bases; unmatched bases: 6. The CDR3, as DNA: TGTGCCAGCTCACCTATTTCCGGGGGGGACAATGAGCAGTTCTTC. It yields the protein CASSPISGGDNEQFF.

The chain has TRBV7-8 and TRBJ2-5; 10 bases fit TRBD1. After removal of 2 bases from V and 6 bases from J, the junction contained 9 bases not matched to a gene. Looked up from germline, CDR1 is SGHVS and CDR2 is FQNEAQ. The CDR3 is made up of 16 amino acids. The CDR3 sequence: CASSLRETGGAQTQYF. CDR3 nucleotides: TGTGCCAGCAGCTTAAGAGAGACAGGGGGCGCCCAGACCCAGTACTTC.

The V and J genes are TRBV9 and TRBJ2-7; 12 bases map to TRBD2. This CDR3 spans 18 amino acids. Trimming cost V 0 bases and J 4 bases; bases outside gene matches: 11. The germline V gene encodes CDR1 SGDLS and CDR2 YYNGEE. The CDR3 here is CASSVGLAGEGVYYEQYF. The CDR3 nucleotides are TGTGCCAGCAGCGTAGGACTAGCGGGAGAGGGAGTGTATTACGAGCAGTACTTC.

The chain combines TRBV19 with TRBJ1-4; D call uncertain. This CDR3 has 14 residues. V lost 3 bases and J 0 bases, leaving 5 bases between the germline ends. CDR1 LNHDA and CDR2 SQIVND come from the germline V gene (reference sequence). The CDR3 sequence is CASSIRSTNEKLFF. The CDR3, as DNA: TGTGCCAGTAGTATTCGTTCAACTAATGAAAAACTGTTTTTT.

V is TRBV5-1 and J is TRBJ2-3; D gene unclear. Trimming removed 0 bases from V and 6 bases from J, with 17 bases in between. Germline lookup yields CDR1 SGHRS and CDR2 YFSETQ. The CDR3 covers 16 residues. CDR3 loop: CASSLAQPSTGDTQYF. CDR3 DNA: TGCGCCAGCAGCTTGGCGCAGCCCAGTACCGGGGATACGCAGTATTTT.

This clone was counted once. The chain is built from TRBV5-1 and TRBJ2-5; no reliable D call. V shed 6 bases and J shed 4 bases, with 10 bases lying between them. In germline, CDR1 is SGHRS, CDR2 YFSETQ. The CDR3 runs 12 residues. The CDR3 is CASTNSLETQYF. Written as DNA, the CDR3 is TGCGCCAGCACTAACTCCCTAGAGACCCAGTACTTC.

This clone was counted a single time. The rearrangement joins TRBV19 to TRBJ2-1; 7 bases are shared with TRBD2. J gave up 0 bases and V 1 base, and 6 bases lay outside the gene matches. Germline CDR1 and CDR2: LNHDA and SQIVND (reference sequence). The CDR3 has 17 amino acids. For the CDR3, the DNA is TGTGCCAGTAGTATAGGACTAGCCCGCCGCTCCTACAATGAGCAGTTCTTC. Residues: CASSIGLARRSYNEQFF. The full variable domain, in which reference TRBV19 and TRBJ2-1 provide the parts outside the CDR3, is DGGITQSPKYLFRKEGQNVTLSCEQNLNHDAMYWYRQDPGQGLRLIYYSQIVNDFQKGDIAEGYSVSREKKESFPLTVTSAQKNPTAFYLCASSIGLARRSYNEQFFGPGTRLTVL.

The rearrangement joins TRBV5-8 to TRBJ1-4; D remains unclear. Per the germline V gene, CDR1 is SGHTS and CDR2 is YDEGEE. The CDR3 totals 13 residues. V shed 4 bases and J shed 0 bases, with 4 bases lying between them. CDR3 residues: CASSGATNEKLFF. CDR3 nucleotide sequence: TGTGCCAGCAGCGGTGCAACTAATGAAAAACTGTTTTTT. Together with reference TRBV5-8 and TRBJ1-4, the CDR3 gives the full variable domain: EAGVTQSPTHLIKTRGQQATLRCSPISGHTSVYWYQQALGLGLQFLLWYDEGEERNRGNFPPRFSGRQFPNYSSELNVNALELEDSALYLCASSGATNEKLFFGSGTQLSVL.

V gene TRBV5-6 combines with J gene TRBJ2-5; 8 nucleotides line up with TRBD1. With V trimmed by 9 bases and J by 0 bases, 10 bases remained unmatched. In germline, CDR1 is SGHDT, CDR2 YYEEEE. CDR3 length: 15 amino acids. This CDR3 reads CATTRLDRDQETQYF. The CDR3 DNA sequence: TGTGCCACCACTAGGTTGGACAGGGACCAAGAGACCCAGTACTTC. Full variable domain (remainder filled in from reference TRBV5-6 and TRBJ2-5): DAGVTQSPTHLIKTRGQQVTLRCSPKSGHDTVSWYQQALGQGPQFIFQYYEEEERQRGNFPDRFSGHQFPNYSSELNVNALLLGDSALYLCATTRLDRDQETQYFGPGTRLLVL.

The chain links TRBV29-1 to TRBJ2-2; TRBD2 matches 15 bases. V dropped 7 bases and J dropped 5; count of bases not matched to a gene: 2. The CDR3 has 14 residues. Per the germline V gene, CDR1 is SQVTM and CDR2 is ANQGSEA. DNA of the CDR3: TGCAGCGGCGGACTAGCGGGAGGGACCGGGGAGCTGTTTTTT. Translation: CSGGLAGGTGELFF.

The J gene is TRBJ1-3, the V gene TRBV7-6; D is perhaps TRBD1 (5 bases). The CDR3 runs to 16 residues. Germline loops: CDR1 SGHVS, CDR2 FNYEAQ. Trimming left V 2 bases short and J 0 bases short, with 11 bases between. In DNA form, the CDR3 reads TGTGCCAGCAGCTTACAGGGACCTTCCTCTGGAAACACCATATATTTT. Encoded protein: CASSLQGPSSGNTIYF.

V usage is TRBV6-6 and J usage is TRBJ1-1; D call uncertain. V lost 0 bases and J 6 bases, leaving 14 bases between the germline ends. The CDR3 sequence is 15 residues long. CDR1 is MNHNY, CDR2 SVGAGI, per germline (reference sequence). CDR3 residues: CASSYSGVLGPEAFF. The CDR3 DNA sequence: TGTGCCAGCAGTTACTCTGGGGTTCTTGGCCCTGAAGCTTTCTTT.

As for this clone: Other DNA sequences of this sample code for an identical CDR3. The genes are TRBV2 and TRBJ2-7, with D unclear. The CDR3 sequence is 12 residues long. The ends were cut back, 5 bases at V and 4 bases at J, with 9 bases in the middle. Germline values: CDR1 SNHLY, CDR2 FYNNEI. The CDR3 DNA is TGTGCCAGCAGTAGGTCGTCGTACGAGCAGTACTTC. Encoded protein: CASSRSSYEQYF.

The rearrangement joins TRBV10-3 to TRBJ2-7; 8 bases are a match to TRBD2. This CDR3 is 15 amino acids long. V trimming: 6 bases; J trimming: 4 bases; junction bases outside the gene matches: 11. Germline loops: CDR1 ENHRY, CDR2 SYGVKD. The CDR3 coding sequence is TGTGCCATCAGAAATCCGGGACTAGGGTTGTACGAGCAGTACTTC. Amino acids: CAIRNPGLGLYEQYF.

The V and J genes are TRBV11-2 and TRBJ2-1; 11 bases line up with TRBD2. The J segment lost 10 bases and the V segment lost 5 bases, leaving 13 bases of the junction unmatched. The CDR3 is 16 residues long. Germline V gene lookup returns CDR1 SGHAT and CDR2 FQNNGV. The CDR3, as DNA: TGTGCCAGCAGCCGCACTGAACTAGCGGGAGCGTTGGAGCAGTTCTTC. This codes for CASSRTELAGALEQFF.

The chain carries TRBV18 and TRBJ1-4; TRBD1 agrees at 8 bases. Trimming took 3 bases from V and 9 from J; bases not matched to a gene: 6. The germline gives CDR1 KGHSH, CDR2 LQKENI. There are 14 residues in the CDR3. CDR3 sequence (DNA): TGTGCCAGCTCACCGGTAGACAGGGGAAAAAAACTGTTTTTT. Its protein is CASSPVDRGKKLFF.

V gene TRBV5-6 combines with J gene TRBJ2-3; TRBD1 matches at 10 bases. The CDR3 is made up of 15 amino acids. Germline V gene sequence: CDR1 SGHDT, CDR2 YYEEEE. The J segment lost 4 bases and the V segment lost 6 bases, leaving 8 bases of the junction unmatched. The CDR3 reads CASMRQGAPPDTQYF. In DNA form, the CDR3 reads TGTGCCAGCATGCGACAGGGGGCTCCTCCAGATACGCAGTATTTT. Supplemented by reference TRBV5-6 and TRBJ2-3, the full variable domain reads DAGVTQSPTHLIKTRGQQVTLRCSPKSGHDTVSWYQQALGQGPQFIFQYYEEEERQRGNFPDRFSGHQFPNYSSELNVNALLLGDSALYLCASMRQGAPPDTQYFGPGTRLTVL.